These T cell receptor beta chains were read from a single sample in a study of blood T cell repertoires in COVID-19. Libraries were prepared by immunoSEQ multiplex PCR; TCRdb keeps only in-frame clonotypes and omits some of them. The sample shows 35,000 to 50,000 clones, approximately 90% of them seen only once. The sequenced sample was peripheral blood. These receptors all come from a man between 65 and 85 years old with active COVID-19. CDR3s include the opening cysteine and the closing phenylalanine or tryptophan. Fields, in order: J gene, D gene, clone size, V gene, CDR3 protein, CDR3 DNA. The D gene is left open where the match is weak. For some rows the clone size is stated as once, few or many, or as a class when expanded; others skip it.

j_gene: TRBJ2-2; d_gene: TRBD2; abundance: .; v_gene: TRBV11-2; CDR3aa: CASSWRGANTGELFF; CDR3nt: TGTGCCAGCAGCTGGCGGGGGGCCAACACCGGGGAGCTGTTTTTT
j_gene: TRBJ2-3; d_gene: .; abundance: .; v_gene: TRBV7-3; CDR3aa: CASSLSVSTDTQYF; CDR3nt: TGTGCCAGCAGCTTATCGGTTAGCACAGATACGCAGTATTTT
j_gene: TRBJ2-5; d_gene: TRBD1; abundance: .; v_gene: TRBV5-6; CDR3aa: CASSFRTGVGETQYF; CDR3nt: TGTGCCAGCAGCTTCAGGACAGGGGTCGGAGAGACCCAGTACTTC
j_gene: TRBJ2-5; d_gene: TRBD2; abundance: .; v_gene: TRBV7-9; CDR3aa: CASSRGTSGGETQYF; CDR3nt: TGTGCCAGCAGCCGTGGGACTAGCGGGGGAGAGACCCAGTACTTC
j_gene: TRBJ2-3; d_gene: .; abundance: .; v_gene: TRBV5-8; CDR3aa: CASSPSADTQYF; CDR3nt: TGTGCCAGCAGCCCCTCCGCAGATACGCAGTATTTT
j_gene: TRBJ2-5; d_gene: .; abundance: .; v_gene: TRBV6-6; CDR3aa: CASSPDGAGQETQYF; CDR3nt: TGTGCCAGCAGTCCAGATGGGGCAGGCCAAGAGACCCAGTACTTC
j_gene: TRBJ1-4; d_gene: .; abundance: .; v_gene: TRBV28; CDR3aa: CASSFSGSTNEKLFF; CDR3nt: TGTGCCAGCAGTTTTTCAGGGTCCACTAATGAAAAACTGTTTTTT
j_gene: TRBJ2-5; d_gene: .; abundance: once; v_gene: TRBV3-1/TRBV3-2; CDR3aa: CASSQSAGPKETQYF; CDR3nt: TGTGCCAGCAGCCAAAGTGCGGGACCGAAAGAGACCCAGTACTTC
j_gene: TRBJ2-3; d_gene: TRBD1; abundance: .; v_gene: TRBV5-1; CDR3aa: CASSLGPGQLSTDTQYF; CDR3nt: TGCGCCAGCAGCTTGGGGCCGGGACAGTTAAGCACAGATACGCAGTATTTT
j_gene: TRBJ2-2; d_gene: .; abundance: .; v_gene: TRBV10-3; CDR3aa: CAISLRGASTGELFF; CDR3nt: TGTGCCATCAGTTTGCGCGGGGCCTCCACCGGGGAGCTGTTTTTT
j_gene: TRBJ2-3; d_gene: .; abundance: .; v_gene: TRBV29-1; CDR3aa: CSVNSERSTDTQYF; CDR3nt: TGCAGCGTTAATAGCGAACGCAGCACAGATACGCAGTATTTT
j_gene: TRBJ2-5; d_gene: .; abundance: .; v_gene: TRBV5-1; CDR3aa: CASRQGNQETQYF; CDR3nt: TGCGCCAGCAGGCAGGGCAACCAAGAGACCCAGTACTTC
j_gene: TRBJ2-1; d_gene: TRBD2; abundance: .; v_gene: TRBV2; CDR3aa: CASRERLAGTNEQFF; CDR3nt: TGTGCCAGCAGGGAAAGACTAGCGGGGACCAATGAGCAGTTCTTC
j_gene: TRBJ1-1; d_gene: TRBD1; abundance: .; v_gene: TRBV6-1; CDR3aa: CASSDPGQGADTEAFF; CDR3nt: TGTGCCAGCAGTGACCCGGGACAGGGGGCTGACACTGAAGCTTTCTTT
j_gene: TRBJ2-7; d_gene: .; abundance: .; v_gene: TRBV9; CDR3aa: CASSATGLHTTPYEQYF; CDR3nt: TGTGCCAGCAGCGCCACGGGACTCCACACGACCCCCTACGAGCAGTACTTC
j_gene: TRBJ1-2; d_gene: TRBD1; abundance: .; v_gene: TRBV3-1/TRBV3-2; CDR3aa: CASSRGQGDGYTF; CDR3nt: TGTGCCAGCAGCCGGGGGCAGGGGGATGGCTACACCTTC
j_gene: TRBJ2-5; d_gene: .; abundance: medium-sized; v_gene: TRBV10-3; CDR3aa: CAISESIGREETQYF; CDR3nt: TGTGCCATCAGTGAGTCGATCGGCAGGGAAGAGACCCAGTACTTC
j_gene: TRBJ2-4; d_gene: TRBD1; abundance: .; v_gene: TRBV6-6; CDR3aa: CASIKQGAQNIQYF; CDR3nt: TGTGCCAGCATCAAACAGGGGGCGCAGAACATTCAGTACTTC
j_gene: TRBJ1-3; d_gene: .; abundance: .; v_gene: TRBV4-3; CDR3aa: CASSQSWGGKGSGNTIYF; CDR3nt: TGCGCCAGCAGCCAGAGTTGGGGGGGGAAAGGCTCTGGAAACACCATATATTTT
j_gene: TRBJ1-1; d_gene: .; abundance: .; v_gene: TRBV7-9; CDR3aa: CALQSGGGTEAFF; CDR3nt: TGTGCCCTTCAAAGCGGGGGTGGCACTGAAGCTTTCTTT
j_gene: TRBJ2-7; d_gene: .; abundance: .; v_gene: TRBV27; CDR3aa: CASRGDYEQYF; CDR3nt: TGTGCCAGCAGGGGCGACTACGAGCAGTACTTC